This T cell receptor beta chain was sequenced during a study of T cells in women clearing cervical HPV infection (dated by TCRdb to 2016 to 2019). About the investigation overall: Cases were under 30 women with histologically confirmed HPV16-related CIN3 or worse, including 2 invasive cancers. Cases had a median age of about 34 years and controls had a median age of approximately 38, with no significant differences in baseline characteristics. Controls were over 20 women whose single incident HPV16 infection cleared within 12 months without precancer or cancer developing. Cases and controls were matched on age within five years and on year of sample collection. Nested within Costa Rica's Guanacaste HPV Natural History Study, an exploratory proof-of-principle case-control study compared TCR repertoires across cervical HPV16 outcomes. Among cases, blood sampling came a median of roughly 140 days after lesion detection, with an interquartile range of about 85 to 200 days. Because only a few women had HLA typing data, the possibility that HLA type acted as a confounder could not be ruled out. The parent cohort enrolled 9,000 to 13,000 women aged 18 or older in Guanacaste, Costa Rica, in about 1993 to 1994 and followed the women for seven years. Case blood was taken at the visit when the lesion was first identified, whereas control blood was taken when infection was no longer detected. Quality controls consisted of five blinded duplicates per group, for a total of approximately 60 samples made up of roughly 50 participants and about ten replicates. The investigation overall reported the following: Across sequencing depths, CIN3+ cases showed significantly higher TCR repertoire richness than controls, but evenness did not differ between the groups. Random forest classifiers combining richness and V gene abundances distinguished cases from controls with an estimated AUC of more than 0.8. The cross-sectional design could not show whether the associations came before the infection or were a result of it, and neither effector/memory subsets nor HPV-specific T cells were isolated. Cases had lower TRBV6-7 relative abundance than controls (roughly 0.12% versus 0.17%; Bonferroni P = 0.0008). Because the number of T cells in each sample was unknown, differences in richness could reflect differing T-cell content rather than repertoire biology.

A word on this clone: Its antigen is currently not known. With the read ending 3 residues before the CDR3 end, the germline J gene is used to fill in that end.

The CDR3 covers 12 residues, taking in both the cysteine and the phenylalanine. Sequencing covers 27 bases of the CDR3, shown here with the frame starting at base 1. V ends up 10 bases short and J 2 bases short, with an unmatched junction base count of 4. Via the germline V gene, CDR1 is ENHRY and CDR2 SYGVKD. Using the immunoSEQ assay, multiplex PCR amplified TCR beta CDR3 regions from an average of approximately 1,200 ng of genomic DNA per sample. The assay corrected primer bias using a complete synthetic TCR repertoire to establish an amplification baseline. The amplicons were sequenced on the Illumina platform. Per the source publication's procedure: Error correction of the sequences involved clustering with frequency ratios plus a modified nearest-neighbor algorithm, after which the sequences were analyzed in the immunoSEQ Analyzer using IMGT gene definitions. TCR richness and evenness were averaged over 20 rarefaction repeats at each rarefaction depth, excluding samples with fewer sequences than the depth. V, D and J gene relative abundances were compared between groups with Wilcoxon rank sum tests, applying FDR correction. For the blinded duplicates, the intraclass correlation was nearly 96% for TCR richness and averaged 76.4% across around 61 gene segments. TCRdb mirrors the immuneACCESS table, restricted to in-frame sequences. Some clones are absent from its copies; in checked studies, under half trace to an unresolved V gene, and the reason for the others is unknown. V and J calls and clone size are given by that table; D and trimming were obtained from the DNA. The sample table includes under 45,000 clones. Of the sample, roughly 1.5% is held by the ten largest clones.

Every participant had a single incident cervical HPV16 infection, and women with prevalent HPV16 infections were excluded. Cervical HPV DNA was detected with MY09/MY11 PCR, and genotyping was done with dot-blot hybridization. Fifteen mL of heparinized blood were centrifuged, and the buffy coat was split into aliquots, frozen at -30 degrees C, and then kept at -80 degrees C. Genomic DNA was extracted from buffy coat specimens using QIAGEN kits. The chain uses TRBV10-3 and TRBJ1-2; a stretch of 7 junction bases matches TRBD1. Sequencing was carried out using blood buffy coat. The receptor was isolated from a woman between 18 and 69 years old with a cervical HPV16 infection that either progressed to CIN3+ or cleared (not recorded which). The CDR3 is CATKTGNYGYTF. The DNA read from the CDR3 is TGTGCCACCAAGACAGGGAACTATGGC.